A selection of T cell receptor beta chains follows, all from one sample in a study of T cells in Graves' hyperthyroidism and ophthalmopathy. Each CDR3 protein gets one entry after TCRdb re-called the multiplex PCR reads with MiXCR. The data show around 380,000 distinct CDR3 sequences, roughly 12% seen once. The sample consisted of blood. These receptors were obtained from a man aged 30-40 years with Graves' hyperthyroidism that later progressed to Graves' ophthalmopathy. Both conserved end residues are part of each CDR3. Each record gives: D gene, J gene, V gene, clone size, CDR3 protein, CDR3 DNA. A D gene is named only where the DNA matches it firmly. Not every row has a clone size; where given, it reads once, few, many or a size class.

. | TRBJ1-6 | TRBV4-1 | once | CASSQEWGSSYNSPLHF | TGCGCCAGCAGCCAAGAGTGGGGGAGCTCCTATAATTCACCCCTCCACTTT
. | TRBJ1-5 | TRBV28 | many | CASSSPTGSNQPQHF | TGTGCCAGCAGTTCCCCCACAGGGAGCAATCAGCCCCAGCATTTT
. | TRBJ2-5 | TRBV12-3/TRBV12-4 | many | CASAIRGGGETQYF | TGTGCCAGCGCAATCAGGGGGGGCGGGGAGACCCAGTACTTC
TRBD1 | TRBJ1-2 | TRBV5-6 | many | CASSLVGQVRHGYTF | TGTGCCAGCAGCTTGGTAGGACAGGTCCGTCATGGCTACACCTTC
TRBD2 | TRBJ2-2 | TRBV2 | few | CARKSPGLAGARSTGELFF | TGTGCCAGGAAAAGCCCAGGACTAGCGGGGGCCCGGAGCACCGGGGAGCTGTTTTTT
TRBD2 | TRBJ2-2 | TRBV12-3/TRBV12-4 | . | CASFVPGGITGELFF | TGTGCCAGCTTCGTCCCGGGGGGGATCACCGGGGAGCTGTTTTTT
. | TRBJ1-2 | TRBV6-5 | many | CASSYSPPTSTYGYTF | TGTGCCAGCAGTTACTCCCCCCCAACCTCTACCTATGGCTACACCTTC
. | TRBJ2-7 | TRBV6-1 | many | CASRPTSVYEQYF | TGTGCCAGCAGGCCGACTAGTGTCTACGAGCAGTACTTC
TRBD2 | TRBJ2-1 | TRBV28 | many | CASSSPTRRSGGEQFF | TGTGCCAGCAGTTCCCCGACTAGGCGTTCGGGGGGTGAGCAGTTCTTC
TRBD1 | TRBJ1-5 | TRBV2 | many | CASSSGVSDRSNQPQHF | TGTGCCAGCTCCAGTGGGGTCTCGGACAGGAGCAATCAGCCCCAGCATTTT
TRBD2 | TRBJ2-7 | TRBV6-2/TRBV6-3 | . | CASSRLAGLYEQYF | TGTGCCAGCAGTAGACTAGCGGGGTTGTACGAGCAGTACTTC
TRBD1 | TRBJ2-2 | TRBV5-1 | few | CASSLGGGTGNTGELFF | TGCGCCAGCAGCTTAGGAGGCGGGACAGGGAACACCGGGGAGCTGTTTTTT
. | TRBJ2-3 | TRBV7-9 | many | CASSRPPPRDTYTDTQYF | TGTGCCAGCAGCCGACCCCCCCCCCGGGACACTTACACAGATACGCAGTATTTT
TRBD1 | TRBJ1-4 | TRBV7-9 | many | CASSSRDSNEKLFF | TGTGCCAGCAGCTCCCGGGACAGTAATGAAAAACTGTTTTTT
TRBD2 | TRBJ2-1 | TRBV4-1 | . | CASGSGGLIYNEQFF | TGCGCCAGCGGCAGCGGGGGCCTAATCTACAATGAGCAGTTCTTC
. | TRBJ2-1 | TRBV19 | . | CASTSDYGDNEQFF | TGTGCCAGTACCTCGGACTACGGAGACAATGAGCAGTTCTTC
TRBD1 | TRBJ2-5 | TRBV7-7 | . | CASSATGVETQYF | TGTGCTAGCAGCGCAACAGGGGTGGAGACCCAGTACTTC
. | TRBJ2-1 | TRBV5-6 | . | CASRSGGESPYNEQFF | TGTGCCAGCAGGTCTGGGGGCGAATCCCCTTACAATGAGCAGTTCTTC
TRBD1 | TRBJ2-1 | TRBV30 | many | CAWRWDRGPNEQFF | TGTGCCTGGAGGTGGGACAGGGGGCCTAATGAGCAGTTCTTC
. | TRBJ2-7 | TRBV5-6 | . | CASSSWVHPYEQYF | TGTGCCAGCAGCTCCTGGGTACATCCTTACGAGCAGTACTTC
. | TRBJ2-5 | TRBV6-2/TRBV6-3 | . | CATSGTSSQETQYF | TGTGCCACCTCCGGGACATCTTCCCAAGAGACCCAGTACTTC
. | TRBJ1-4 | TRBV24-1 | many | CATSDSANEKLFF | TGTGCCACCAGTGACAGCGCTAATGAAAAACTGTTTTTT
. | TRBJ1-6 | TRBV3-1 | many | CASSQGRDLPLHF | TGTGCCAGCAGCCAAGGAAGGGACCTGCCCCTCCACTTT
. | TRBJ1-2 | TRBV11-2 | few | CASSLEASGYGYTF | TGTGCCAGCAGCTTAGAGGCGTCCGGCTATGGCTACACCTTC
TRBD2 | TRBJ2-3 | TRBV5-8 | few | CASSLTWGLGGTDTQYF | TGTGCCAGCAGCTTGACCTGGGGACTAGGGGGCACAGATACGCAGTATTTT
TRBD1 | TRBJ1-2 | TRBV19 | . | CASSDRQGGYTF | TGTGCCAGTAGTGACCGACAGGGCGGCTACACCTTC
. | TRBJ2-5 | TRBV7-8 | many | CASSPGQIRFETQYF | TGTGCCAGCAGCCCCGGACAGATCCGGTTCGAGACCCAGTACTTC
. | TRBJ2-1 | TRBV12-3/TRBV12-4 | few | CASSPGAQGYNEQFF | TGTGCCAGCAGTCCAGGGGCCCAGGGATACAATGAGCAGTTCTTC
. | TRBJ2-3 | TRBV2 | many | CASSGWGATDTQYF | TGTGCCAGCAGTGGATGGGGTGCCACAGATACGCAGTATTTT
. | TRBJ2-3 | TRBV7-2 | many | CASSKSTDTQYF | TGTGCCAGCAGCAAAAGCACAGATACGCAGTATTTT
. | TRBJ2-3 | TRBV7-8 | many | CASSPRDLGDTQYF | TGTGCCAGCAGCCCCAGGGATCTGGGAGATACGCAGTATTTT
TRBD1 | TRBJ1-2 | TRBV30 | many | CAWSETGNYGYTF | TGTGCCTGGAGCGAGACAGGGAACTATGGCTACACCTTC
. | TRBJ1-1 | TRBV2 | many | CASNAGPNTEAFF | TGTGCCAGCAACGCAGGGCCGAACACTGAAGCTTTCTTT
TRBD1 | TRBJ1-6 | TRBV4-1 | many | CASSQGTGYNSPLHF | TGCGCCAGCAGCCAAGGGACAGGGTATAATTCACCCCTCCACTTT
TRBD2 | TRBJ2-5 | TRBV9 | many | CASSLSAGQETQYF | TGTGCCAGCAGCCTCTCAGCGGGGCAAGAGACCCAGTACTTC
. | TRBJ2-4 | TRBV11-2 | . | CASSPVGGDSPSQYF | TGTGCCAGCAGCCCGGTCGGGGGGGACAGCCCCTCACAGTACTTC
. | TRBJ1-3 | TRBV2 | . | CASSERLRQGPSGNTIYF | TGTGCCAGCAGTGAACGTCTCCGGCAGGGCCCCTCTGGAAACACCATATATTTT
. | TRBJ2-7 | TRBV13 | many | CASSLVGGEQYF | TGTGCCAGCAGCTTAGTCGGGGGCGAGCAGTACTTC
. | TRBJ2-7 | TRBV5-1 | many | CASSPDPVYEQYF | TGCGCCAGCAGCCCGGACCCCGTTTACGAGCAGTACTTC
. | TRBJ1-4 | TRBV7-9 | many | CASSLFGGEKLFF | TGTGCCAGCAGCTTATTTGGGGGCGAAAAACTGTTTTTT
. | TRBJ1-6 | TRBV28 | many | CASSTGNSPLHF | TGTGCCAGCAGTACAGGGAACTCACCCCTCCACTTT
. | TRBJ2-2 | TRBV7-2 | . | CASGHLFYRELFF | TGTGCCAGCGGACACCTATTCTACCGGGAGCTGTTTTTT
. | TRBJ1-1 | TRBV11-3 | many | CASSFDPSGLGNTEAFF | TGTGCCAGCAGCTTTGACCCATCGGGGTTGGGGAACACTGAAGCTTTCTTT
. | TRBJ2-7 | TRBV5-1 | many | CASSRSYDLPYEQYF | TGCGCCAGCAGCCGAAGTTATGATCTACCCTACGAGCAGTACTTC
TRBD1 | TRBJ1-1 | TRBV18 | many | CASSPGQGITEAFF | TGTGCCAGCTCACCGGGACAGGGTATCACTGAAGCTTTCTTT
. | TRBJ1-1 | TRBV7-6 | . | CASSQVEMNTEAFF | TGTGCCAGCAGCCAGGTGGAGATGAACACTGAAGCTTTCTTT
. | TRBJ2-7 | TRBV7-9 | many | CASSPADGSHEQYF | TGTGCCAGCAGCCCAGCCGACGGCAGCCACGAGCAGTACTTC
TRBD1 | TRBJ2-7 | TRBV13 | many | CASSLGGQLYEQYF | TGTGCCAGCAGCTTAGGGGGACAGCTCTACGAGCAGTACTTC
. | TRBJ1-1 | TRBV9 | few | CASSVVSGVETEAFF | TGTGCCAGCAGCGTAGTTTCGGGGGTTGAAACTGAAGCTTTCTTT
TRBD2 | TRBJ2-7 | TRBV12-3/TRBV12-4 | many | CASSPSSGGRNEQYF | TGTGCCAGCAGCCCGTCTAGCGGGGGGAGGAACGAGCAGTACTTC
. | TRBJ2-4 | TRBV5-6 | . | CASSLGPNIQYF | TGTGCCAGCAGCTTGGGACCTAACATTCAGTACTTC
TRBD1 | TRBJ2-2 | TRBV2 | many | CASSPTRQGDTGELFF | TGTGCCAGCAGTCCGACGAGACAGGGGGACACCGGGGAGCTGTTTTTT
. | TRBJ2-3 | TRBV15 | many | CATSRDGVITDTQYF | TGTGCCACCAGCAGAGACGGGGTAATCACAGATACGCAGTATTTT
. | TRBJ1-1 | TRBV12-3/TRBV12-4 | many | CASSLSSRANTEAFF | TGTGCCAGCAGTTTAAGTTCCCGGGCAAACACTGAAGCTTTCTTT
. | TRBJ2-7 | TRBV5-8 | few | CASSSGLLALNPTYEQYF | TGTGCCAGCAGCTCCGGACTGCTTGCTTTAAACCCTACCTACGAGCAGTACTTC
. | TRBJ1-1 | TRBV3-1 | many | CASSQDWRGNTEAFF | TGTGCCAGCAGCCAAGATTGGAGGGGGAACACTGAAGCTTTCTTT
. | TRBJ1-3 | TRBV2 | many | CASSVSQGNSGNTIYF | TGTGCCAGCAGTGTCTCGCAGGGGAACTCTGGAAACACCATATATTTT
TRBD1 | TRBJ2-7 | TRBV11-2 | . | CASSALPLRDRPYEQYF | TGTGCCAGCAGCGCACTCCCCCTCCGGGACAGGCCCTACGAGCAGTACTTC
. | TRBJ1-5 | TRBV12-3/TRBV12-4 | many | CASSPRYQPQHF | TGTGCCAGCAGTCCTCGGTATCAGCCCCAGCATTTT